This T cell receptor beta chain was found in a study of shared clonotypes between healthy human individuals. For the study at large: Donors were a couple of women and a few men aged 18 to 49. Overall study findings and caveats: The naive CD4 repertoires of a few donors were compared, and 5% to 6.5% of clonotypes were shared. Despite large depth, rarefaction showed incomplete sorted-subset sequencing.

Splitting the CD4+ cells yielded a CD45RA+ naive subset and a CD45RA-negative memory subset. Concerning this clone: The antigen is not known.

TCRdb keeps only in-frame clones here, not all; method: immunoSEQ multiplex PCR. In the table there are around 980,000 clones, around 78% of which are singletons. Germline CDR1 MNHGY, CDR2 SVAAGI. The CDR3 consists of 13 residues. Trimming cost V 5 bases and J 4 bases, with 11 bases left between them. This receptor was taken from a man aged 18-30 years in good health. Some clones in this sample may be carry-over from other donors' samples. Sequenced sample: memory CD4+ T cells from PBMCs. Described subset: CD45RA-negative fraction. The J gene is TRBJ1-2, the V gene TRBV6-9; maybe TRBD1 (6 bases). In DNA form, the CDR3 reads TGTGCCAGCAGTCCGGGGGCATCCTATGGCTACACCTTC. It codes for CASSPGASYGYTF.